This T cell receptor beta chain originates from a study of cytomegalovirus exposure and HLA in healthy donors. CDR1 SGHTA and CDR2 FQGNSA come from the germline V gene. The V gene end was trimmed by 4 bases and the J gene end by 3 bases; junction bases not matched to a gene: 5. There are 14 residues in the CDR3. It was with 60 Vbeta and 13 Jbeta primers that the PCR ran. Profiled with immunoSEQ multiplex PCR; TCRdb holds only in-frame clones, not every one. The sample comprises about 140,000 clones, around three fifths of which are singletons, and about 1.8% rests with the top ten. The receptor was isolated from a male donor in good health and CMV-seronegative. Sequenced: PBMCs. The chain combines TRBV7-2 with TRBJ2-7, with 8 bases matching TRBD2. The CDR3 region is CASSSTGGVYEQYF. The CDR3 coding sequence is TGTGCCAGCAGCTCAACCGGGGGGGTCTACGAGCAGTACTTC. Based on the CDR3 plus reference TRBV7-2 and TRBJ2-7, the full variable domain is GAGVSQSPSNKVTEKGKDVELRCDPISGHTALYWYRQSLGQGLEFLIYFQGNSAPDKSGLPSDRFSAERTGGSVSTLTIQRTQQEDSAVYLCASSSTGGVYEQYFGPGTRLTVT.